This TCR beta chain was captured by sequencing in a study of T-cell reconstitution after alpha-beta-depleted transplantation in children. Findings and caveats of the study: Several hundred expanded graft clones reportedly gave rise to the alpha-beta T cells present about two months after transplant. T-cell counts and diversity were attributed mostly to newly produced T cells one year after transplant. Surviving recipient T cells and intrathymic progenitors accounted for some patients' high TCRbeta diversity at day 60.

This clonotype was recorded a few times. Its target is not known. The CDR3 runs 15 residues. The germline gives CDR1 MNHNS, CDR2 SASEGT. V shed 6 bases, J shed 5 bases, and the junction held 10 bases outside the gene matches. The library targeted TCRbeta and was prepared with unique molecular identifiers. TCRdb re-called the PCR reads through MiXCR, storing one row per CDR3 protein. The repertoire consists of 500,000 to 650,000 distinct CDR3 sequences, with over 10% occurring once and the leading ten covering about 2%. This receptor was taken from a male patient aged 5 to 17 who had a stem cell transplant for acute myeloid leukemia, so the T cells may come from the graft donor. The chain is built from TRBV6-1 and TRBJ2-1; 7 bases map to TRBD2. Specimen: PBMCs, mostly from graft donor cells, collected 360 days after TCRalphabeta/CD19-depleted stem cell transplant. CDR3 DNA sequence: TGTGCCAGCAGAGACCGACTAGCCGTGAACAATGAGCAGTTCTTC. It is translated as CASRDRLAVNNEQFF.